What follows are 17 T cell receptor beta chains derived from one specimen sequenced in a study of shared clonotypes between healthy human individuals. Assay: immunoSEQ multiplex PCR; the TCRdb copy retains only in-frame clones and omits some. The sample lists around 2.5 million clones, 80% to 95% occurring once. The sample was naive CD4+ T cells from PBMCs. This sample's subset: CD45RA+ positively selected. The receptor source for this set is a young man in good health. Some clones in this sample may be carry-over from other donors' samples.

A word on this clone: Other DNA sequences of this sample code for an identical CDR3. CDR3 protein: CASSPHSYEQYF. Written as DNA, the CDR3 is TGTGCCAGCAGCCCGCACTCCTACGAGCAGTACTTC. The V call is TRBV14, the J call TRBJ2-7, with D unclear. CDR3 length: 12 residues. The V end lost 4 bases, the J end lost 0 bases, and 4 bases lay between the germline ends. Germline CDR1 and CDR2: SGHDN and FVKESK.

The chain employs TRBV30 and TRBJ1-6, with D perhaps TRBD1 (5 bases). Trimming cost V 2 bases and J 10 bases, with 15 bases left between them. The CDR3 contains 14 residues. CDR1 is GTSNPN, CDR2 SVGIG, per germline (reference sequence). CDR3 bases: TGTGCCTGGAGTTTTGGGACCCGTTGGTCACCCCTCCACTTT. Translation: CAWSFGTRWSPLHF.

This clone was observed a single time. This chain links TRBV29-1 with TRBJ1-2; the match to TRBD1 covers 7 bases. Germline CDR1 reads SQVTM; CDR2 reads ANQGSEA. The CDR3 spans 13 residues. J gave up 7 bases and V 7 bases, and 12 bases lay outside the gene matches. The chain's CDR3 is CSAERPGQSGYTF. Written as DNA, the CDR3 is TGCAGCGCCGAAAGACCGGGACAGAGTGGCTACACCTTC.

The gene calls are TRBV27 and TRBJ2-5; D not resolved. Germline CDR1 MNHEY, CDR2 SMNVEV (reference sequence). V lost 2 bases, J lost 5 bases, and 9 bases lay in between. The CDR3 totals 13 residues. The CDR3 coding sequence is TGTGCCAGCAGTTTACTCCTAGGGGAGACCCAGTACTTC. As protein: CASSLLLGETQYF.

This rearrangement joins TRBV28 to TRBJ1-5; 9 bases fit TRBD1. The CDR3 extends over 19 amino acids. With 7 bases clipped from V and 1 base from J, the junction kept 17 bases outside the gene matches. Per the germline V gene, CDR1 is MDHEN and CDR2 is SYDVKM. CDR3 bases: TGTGCCAGCAACAAACCCCGAGGGGGGACAGGGAACAGCAATCAGCCCCAGCATTTT. Translated, it gives CASNKPRGGTGNSNQPQHF.

The gene calls are TRBV9 and TRBJ2-1, with 9 bases matching TRBD2. V trimming: 3 bases; J trimming: 2 bases; junction bases outside the gene matches: 3. Germline loops: CDR1 SGDLS, CDR2 YYNGEE. The CDR3 loop spans 15 amino acids. The CDR3 loop is CASSAREGAYNEQFF. CDR3 sequence (DNA): TGTGCCAGCAGCGCGCGGGAGGGGGCCTACAATGAGCAGTTCTTC.

The chain recombines TRBV15 with TRBJ2-1, with 8 bases aligning to TRBD2. This CDR3 region has 14 residues. V lost 7 bases, J lost 10 bases, and 12 bases stayed unmatched. Germline CDR1 LNHNV, CDR2 YYDKDF (reference sequence). The CDR3 protein is CATTGGSGTTEQFF. Written as DNA, the CDR3 is TGTGCCACCACCGGTGGTAGCGGGACGACCGAGCAGTTCTTC. Full variable domain (rest looked up from reference TRBV15 and TRBJ2-1): DAMVIQNPRYQVTQFGKPVTLSCSQTLNHNVMYWYQQKSSQAPKLLFHYYDKDFNNEADTPDNFQSRRPNTSFCFLDIRSPGLGDTAMYLCATTGGSGTTEQFFGPGTRLTVL.

This chain joins TRBV11-3 and TRBJ2-1; a weak D match, TRBD2 (5 bases). This CDR3 region has 13 residues. Germline V gene sequence: CDR1 SGHNT, CDR2 YENEEA. The V end was cut by 5 bases, the J end by 9 bases, with 14 bases between. CDR3 nucleotides: TGTGCCAGCAGCAACGCGGGCTCCTTTGAGCAGTTCTTC. Translation gives CASSNAGSFEQFF.

CDR3: CASSLETGGGYTF. As DNA, the CDR3 is TGTGCCAGCAGCTTAGAGACAGGGGGTGGCTACACCTTC. This chain connects TRBV7-2 to TRBJ1-2, with 9 bases lining up with TRBD1. From germline, CDR1 is SGHTA and CDR2 FQGNSA. V was pared by 1 base and J by 7 bases, with 1 base of the junction left unmatched. The CDR3 spans 13 residues.

This chain links TRBV29-1 with TRBJ1-2; TRBD1 aligns across 7 bases. There are 13 residues in the CDR3. V shed 5 bases and J 3 bases; nucleotides not matched to a gene: 6. Germline lookup yields CDR1 SQVTM and CDR2 ANQGSEA. The CDR3 is CSVSRQGYYGYTF. In nucleotides, the CDR3 is TGCAGCGTTTCCCGACAGGGCTACTATGGCTACACCTTC.

The chain combines TRBV29-1 with TRBJ2-5; weak D call: TRBD2 (6 bases). The V end was cut by 8 bases, the J end by 5 bases, with 15 bases between. CDR1 SQVTM and CDR2 ANQGSEA come from the germline V gene. CDR3 size: 12 residues. The CDR3 nucleotides are TGCAGCTTGGGCGGGGCTCGGGAGACCCAGTACTTC. Amino acids: CSLGGARETQYF.

This chain links TRBV19 with TRBJ2-2, with D perhaps assigned TRBD1 or TRBD2 (5 bases each). The CDR3 length is 16 residues. Germline-derived CDR1 and CDR2 are LNHDA and SQIVND (reference sequence). The germline V and J ends were trimmed by 7 bases and 6 bases, with 21 bases remaining between them. CDR3: CASTTPGPPWAGELFF. CDR3 DNA sequence: TGTGCCAGTACCACCCCGGGACCGCCGTGGGCCGGGGAGCTGTTTTTT. Based on the CDR3 plus reference TRBV19 and TRBJ2-2, the full variable domain is DGGITQSPKYLFRKEGQNVTLSCEQNLNHDAMYWYRQDPGQGLRLIYYSQIVNDFQKGDIAEGYSVSREKKESFPLTVTSAQKNPTAFYLCASTTPGPPWAGELFFGEGSRLTVL.

This sequence joins TRBV5-1 and TRBJ2-1, with TRBD1 identical over 9 bases. Trimming cost V 4 bases and J 1 base; bases outside gene matches: 9. Germline V lookup: CDR1 SGHRS, CDR2 YFSETQ. The CDR3 consists of 17 residues. CDR3: CASSPNPGQGSYNEQFF. The CDR3 region has the DNA TGCGCCAGCAGCCCTAACCCGGGACAGGGTTCCTACAATGAGCAGTTCTTC.

This chain connects TRBV27 to TRBJ2-3; 9 bases map to TRBD1. Germline CDR1 is MNHEY and CDR2 is SMNVEV (reference sequence). This CDR3 region has 15 residues. The V segment lost 6 bases and the J segment 6 bases; nucleotides outside the gene matches: 10. In nucleotides, the CDR3 is TGTGCCAGCAGCCCCGGGACAGGGTCTTCTGATACGCAGTATTTT. Translating gives CASSPGTGSSDTQYF.

This clone was seen a handful of times. This chain links TRBV6-5 with TRBJ1-1, with 7 bases aligning to TRBD1. Trimming cost V 6 bases and J 5 bases; bases outside gene matches: 6. Germline loops: CDR1 MNHEY, CDR2 SVGAGI. The CDR3 extends over 13 amino acids. In DNA, the CDR3 is TGTGCCAGCAGGTTTACAGGGGATACTGAAGCTTTCTTT. Its translation is CASRFTGDTEAFF.

The table lists this clone with a count of one. The CDR3 region has the DNA TGTGCCAGCAGTTTATCGGGGGCCAGGCGCGAGCAGTACTTC. It codes for CASSLSGARREQYF. J is TRBJ2-7 and V is TRBV28; D is perhaps TRBD1 or TRBD2 (6 bases each). Trimming pared 1 base from V and 6 bases from J, leaving 13 bases between. The CDR3 runs 14 residues. Germline CDR1 reads MDHEN; CDR2 reads SYDVKM. Full variable domain (missing parts from reference TRBV28 and TRBJ2-7): DVKVTQSSRYLVKRTGEKVFLECVQDMDHENMFWYRQDPGLGLRLIYFSYDVKMKEKGDIPEGYSVSREKKERFSLILESASTNQTSMYLCASSLSGARREQYFGPGTRLTVT.

The chain carries TRBV4-3 and TRBJ1-1; no reliable D call. CDR1 and CDR2 from the germline V gene are LGHNA and YSLEER. The CDR3 is made up of 13 amino acids. V was shortened by 0 bases and J by 4 bases, with 6 bases between the two germline ends. CDR3: CASSQEAATEAFF. CDR3 bases: TGCGCCAGCAGCCAAGAGGCAGCCACTGAAGCTTTCTTT.